Presented here are 25 T cell receptor beta chains from one specimen sequenced in a study of control samples from healthy donors and cancer patients. Clones were sequenced by immunoSEQ multiplex PCR, and TCRdb holds only the in-frame ones, with some missing. This table has about 170,000 clones, 85% to 95% appearing once. Sequencing input: blood. These TCRs come from an older woman in good health.

This clone was picked up a small number of times. V gene TRBV7-9 combines with J gene TRBJ1-2, with D maybe TRBD1 (5 bases). Trimming stripped 6 bases from V and 6 bases from J, with 14 bases between. In germline, CDR1 is SEHNR, CDR2 FQNEAQ (reference sequence). The CDR3 runs to 13 residues. The CDR3 region is CASRMGTGDGYTF. DNA of the CDR3: TGTGCCAGCAGGATGGGGACGGGGGATGGCTACACCTTC.

The chain uses TRBV4-3 and TRBJ1-5; no clear D gene. The CDR3 length is 15 residues. Per germline, CDR1 LGHNA and CDR2 YSLEER. V lost 1 base, J lost 3 bases, and 10 bases lay in between. The CDR3: CASSQVRDSNQPQHF. In nucleotides, the CDR3 is TGCGCCAGCAGCCAAGTTCGAGATTCCAATCAGCCCCAGCATTTT.

This clone was observed a handful of times. The V call is TRBV7-2, the J call TRBJ2-1, with a tentative D call TRBD1 (6 bases). The CDR3 loop spans 15 amino acids. V was pared by 3 bases and J by 3 bases, with 12 bases between. Germline assignment: CDR1 SGHTA and CDR2 FQGNSA. CDR3 residues: CASSFSQGRYNEQFF. CDR3 in DNA: TGTGCCAGCAGCTTTTCACAGGGTCGCTACAATGAGCAGTTCTTC.

V is TRBV19 and J is TRBJ1-1; D unclear. The germline CDR1 and CDR2 sequences are LNHDA and SQIVND (reference sequence). This CDR3 has 14 amino acids. V was clipped by 4 bases and J by 4 bases, with 13 bases between them. The CDR3 bases are TGTGCCAGTAGTAAGCGGACCCAAGGCACTGAAGCTTTCTTT. This encodes CASSKRTQGTEAFF.

The J gene is TRBJ2-2, the V gene TRBV7-8, with 13 bases aligning to TRBD2. The ends lost 3 bases at V and 9 bases at J; junction bases unmatched: 4. The CDR3 is made up of 15 amino acids. CDR1 is SGHVS, CDR2 FQNEAQ, per germline. CDR3 amino acids: CASSFGTSGARELFF. CDR3 in DNA: TGTGCCAGCAGCTTCGGGACTAGCGGGGCCCGGGAGCTGTTTTTT.

CDR3 in amino acids: CASSVASGNQPQHF. DNA of the CDR3: TGTGCCAGCAGCGTAGCGAGTGGCAATCAGCCCCAGCATTTT. The rearrangement links TRBV9 to TRBJ1-5; no clear D. The V gene lost 0 bases and the J gene lost 2 bases, with 6 bases spanning the gap. CDR1 and CDR2 from the germline V gene are SGDLS and YYNGEE. This CDR3 has 14 residues.

The rearrangement links TRBV19 to TRBJ2-3, with D tentatively TRBD1 or TRBD2 (6 bases each). The ends were cut back, 5 bases at V and 4 bases at J, with 22 bases in the middle. Germline CDR1 is LNHDA and CDR2 is SQIVND (reference sequence). The length of the CDR3 is 17 residues. The CDR3 DNA reads TGTGCCAGTAGTCCTCTCCGACTAGGGGGTTCTGCAGATACGCAGTATTTT. Translating it yields CASSPLRLGGSADTQYF.

This clone was seen just once. The genes are TRBV30 and TRBJ1-5; no reliable D call. The germline V gene has CDR1 GTSNPN and CDR2 SVGIG (reference sequence). Trimming shortened V by 2 bases and J by 7 bases, and 18 bases separated the two germline ends. The CDR3 has 15 residues. The CDR3 sequence: CAWSQREAPGQPQHF. For the CDR3, the DNA is TGTGCCTGGAGTCAGAGGGAGGCTCCGGGGCAGCCCCAGCATTTT.

The chain carries TRBV28 and TRBJ1-5; 8 nucleotides align to TRBD1. CDR1 is MDHEN, CDR2 SYDVKM, per germline. This CDR3 comprises 14 residues. After removal of 3 bases from V and 7 bases from J, the junction contained 5 bases not matched to a gene. CDR3 in amino acids: CASSFAGGGQPQHF. The CDR3 bases are TGTGCCAGCAGTTTCGCAGGGGGCGGACAGCCCCAGCATTTT.

This chain connects TRBV5-6 to TRBJ2-7; D possibly uses TRBD1 or TRBD2 (5 bases each). The CDR3 runs 15 residues. Germline values: CDR1 SGHDT, CDR2 YYEEEE. Trimming stripped 4 bases from V and 0 bases from J, with 14 bases between. CDR3 amino acids: CASSAAGGNSYEQYF. CDR3 DNA: TGTGCCAGCAGCGCGGCTGGGGGAAACTCCTACGAGCAGTACTTC.

The J gene is TRBJ1-5, the V gene TRBV6-2 or TRBV6-3, with 7 bases matching TRBD1. In germline, CDR1 is MNHEY, CDR2 SVGEGT. This CDR3 contains 14 residues. The V and J ends lost 4 bases and 7 bases, in that order; junction bases with no gene match: 7. This CDR3 is CASSSTGVWQPQHF. The DNA of the CDR3 is TGTGCCAGCAGTTCCACAGGGGTTTGGCAGCCCCAGCATTTT.

The chain combines TRBV18 with TRBJ1-1; 8 bases match TRBD1. CDR3 length equals 14 residues. Trimming removed 1 base from V and 8 bases from J; junction bases left unmatched: 6. From germline, CDR1 is KGHSH and CDR2 LQKENI. The CDR3 spells CASSPQSQGAEAFF. The CDR3 DNA follows: TGTGCCAGCTCACCACAATCGCAGGGGGCCGAAGCTTTCTTT.

This chain connects TRBV19 to TRBJ1-2; 9 bases align to TRBD1. In germline, CDR1 is LNHDA, CDR2 SQIVND (reference sequence). This CDR3 has 17 residues. V lost 4 bases to trimming and J lost 0 bases; unmatched junction nucleotides: 9. The CDR3 region has the DNA TGTGCCAGTAGTAGTACCCTGGGGACAGGGTCTAACTATGGCTACACCTTC. Its translation: CASSSTLGTGSNYGYTF.

Here the CDR3 reads CASTRDSNTGELFF. Here the CDR3 DNA reads TGTGCCAGCACGAGGGATTCGAACACCGGGGAGCTGTTTTTT. The rearrangement joins TRBV2 to TRBJ2-2, with D possibly TRBD2 on 5 matching bases. With 7 bases removed from V and 0 bases from J, the gap between germline ends came to 9 bases. The germline CDR1 and CDR2 sequences are SNHLY and FYNNEI. The CDR3 is 14 amino acids.

The chain links TRBV21-1 to TRBJ1-1; the D segment call TRBD1 is taken from the table without a DNA check. TRBV21-1 is an annotated pseudogene. CDR3 length: 15 amino acids. This chain's CDR3 is CASSKVGRGDTEAFF. The CDR3 DNA follows: TGTGCCAGCAGCAAAGTGGGAAGGGGCGACACTGAAGCTTTCTTT.

V gene TRBV7-2 combines with J gene TRBJ2-7; a possible D gene is TRBD1 (5 bases). The germline V gene has CDR1 SGHTA and CDR2 FQGNSA. The CDR3 has 16 residues. Trimming removed 3 bases at V and 0 bases at J, with 15 bases between. The CDR3 DNA sequence: TGTGCCAGCAGCTTCCTTTCTGGGGCCCTCTCCTACGAGCAGTACTTC. It translates to CASSFLSGALSYEQYF. The complete variable domain, with remaining parts taken from reference TRBV7-2 and TRBJ2-7, reads GAGVSQSPSNKVTEKGKDVELRCDPISGHTALYWYRQSLGQGLEFLIYFQGNSAPDKSGLPSDRFSAERTGGSVSTLTIQRTQQEDSAVYLCASSFLSGALSYEQYFGPGTRLTVT.

The CDR3 DNA reads TGTGCCAGCAGCTTAACGCGTCCAGGGTCCGGTTTTGAAGCTTTCTTT. It is translated as CASSLTRPGSGFEAFF. The rearrangement joins TRBV7-9 to TRBJ1-1; weak D call: TRBD1 (5 bases). V was clipped by 2 bases and J by 7 bases, with 20 bases between them. Germline V lookup: CDR1 SEHNR, CDR2 FQNEAQ (reference sequence). The CDR3 sequence is 16 residues long.

The rearrangement uses TRBV30 and TRBJ1-5; D not resolved. Germline V gene data show CDR1 as GTSNPN and CDR2 as SVGIG (reference sequence). The CDR3 is 12 amino acids. V was cut by 0 bases and J by 5 bases, with 5 bases left in between. The CDR3 region has the DNA TGTGCCTGGAGTGTTTGGGATCAGCCCCAGCATTTT. Its protein is CAWSVWDQPQHF.

J is TRBJ2-7 and V is TRBV5-1; no definite D call. The CDR3 contains 13 residues. Trimming took off 0 bases at V and 6 bases at J, with 10 bases between the two ends. Germline-derived CDR1 and CDR2 are SGHRS and YFSETQ. This CDR3 is CASSLVQNSEQYF. The CDR3 DNA reads as TGCGCCAGCAGCTTGGTCCAAAACAGCGAGCAGTACTTC.

The chain carries TRBV7-2 and TRBJ2-7; TRBD1 agrees at 9 bases. Germline CDR1 and CDR2: SGHTA and FQGNSA. The CDR3 extends over 15 amino acids. The V segment lost 1 base and the J segment 4 bases; nucleotides outside the gene matches: 5. Here the CDR3 reads CASSLEGQGPYEQYF. CDR3 DNA: TGTGCCAGCAGCTTAGAGGGACAGGGCCCATACGAGCAGTACTTC.

There are a few counts of this clone. This chain links TRBV7-2 with TRBJ2-5; 15 bases match TRBD2. Germline loops: CDR1 SGHTA, CDR2 FQGNSA. The CDR3 totals 16 residues. Losses at the gene ends were 4 bases for V and 4 bases for J; bases not matched to a gene: 4. The CDR3 coding sequence is TGTGCCAGCAGCTCGGGACTAGCGGGGGGCCGAGAGACCCAGTACTTC. Encoded protein: CASSSGLAGGRETQYF.

The chain employs TRBV7-9 and TRBJ1-3; TRBD1 aligns across 7 bases. The length of the CDR3 is 13 residues. CDR1 is SEHNR, CDR2 FQNEAQ, per germline (reference sequence). V dropped 5 bases and J dropped 2; count of bases not matched to a gene: 0. CDR3 nucleotides: TGTGCCAGCAGCCAGGGGGCTGGAAACACCATATATTTT. As protein: CASSQGAGNTIYF.

This chain joins TRBV3-1 (or the pseudogene TRBV3-2) and TRBJ1-5; D gene unclear. CDR3 length: 15 amino acids. V was clipped by 5 bases and J by 0 bases, with 11 bases between them. Germline V gives CDR1 LGHDT, CDR2 YNNKEL (reference sequence). This CDR3 is CASSVGVYSNQPQHF. CDR3 in DNA: TGTGCCAGCAGCGTGGGAGTCTATAGCAATCAGCCCCAGCATTTT.

V usage is TRBV2 and J usage is TRBJ2-7; tentatively, D is TRBD2 (7 bases). Germline V gene lookup returns CDR1 SNHLY and CDR2 FYNNEI. The V and J ends lost 8 bases and 2 bases respectively, with 19 bases between them. The CDR3 has 15 residues. The CDR3 nucleotides read TGTGCCAGCCTAACCGGGGGGCAGGGTGCCTACGAGCAGTACTTC. This translates into CASLTGGQGAYEQYF.

The table lists this clone with a count of one. V is TRBV6-5 and J is TRBJ1-1; perhaps TRBD1 as D (5 bases). V lost 6 bases, J lost 5 bases, and 19 bases lay in between. Germline-derived CDR1 and CDR2 are MNHEY and SVGAGI. This CDR3 has 15 residues. The CDR3 loop reads CASRGGGSMGTEAFF. The CDR3 region has the DNA TGTGCCAGCAGGGGCGGGGGGTCCATGGGGACTGAAGCTTTCTTT.